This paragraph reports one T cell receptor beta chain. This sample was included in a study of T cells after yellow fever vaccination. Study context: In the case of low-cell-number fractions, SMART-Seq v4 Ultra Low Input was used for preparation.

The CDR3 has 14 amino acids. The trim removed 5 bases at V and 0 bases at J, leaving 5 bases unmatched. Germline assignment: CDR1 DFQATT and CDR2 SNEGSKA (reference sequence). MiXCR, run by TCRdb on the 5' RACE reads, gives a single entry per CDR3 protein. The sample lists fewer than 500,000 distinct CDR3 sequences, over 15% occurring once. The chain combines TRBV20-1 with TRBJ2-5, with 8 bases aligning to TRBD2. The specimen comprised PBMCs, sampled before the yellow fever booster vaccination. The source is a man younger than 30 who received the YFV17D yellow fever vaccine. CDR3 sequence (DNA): TGCAGTGCTCTTCAGCGGGGGTACCAAGAGACCCAGTACTTC. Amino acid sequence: CSALQRGYQETQYF.